This record looks at one T cell receptor (beta chain) sequence and its context. One end of the junction does not line up with germline, which may come from a read error. This sample is part of a study of radiotherapy plus CTLA-4 blockade in lung cancer. Using immunoSEQ multiplex PCR, the repertoire was profiled, and TCRdb retains in-frame clones only, with some absent. The sample contains 110,000 or so clones, about four fifths of which appear only once. The sample in question was peripheral blood, obtained from a patient treated with radiotherapy plus ipilimumab. The receptor was isolated from a human donor with non-small cell lung cancer who had a partial response to radiotherapy plus ipilimumab.

The CDR3 sequence: CASSSSMGARESGTQYF. CDR3 nucleotide sequence: TGTGCTAGCAGCTCCTCCATGGGCGCGCGGGAGTCGGGGACCCAGTACTTC. The V call is TRBV7-7, the J call TRBJ2-5, with 7 bases matching TRBD2. The CDR3 spans 17 residues. Germline V CDR1 and CDR2: SSHAT, FNYEAQ (reference sequence).